The subject of this entry is one TCR beta chain. The antigen this receptor binds is unknown. No base-level quality is on record; no much larger clone is a single base apart. Sequenced on an Illumina NovaSeq 6000. TCR cDNA was synthesized by 5'RACE template switching, which introduced a universal primer site and unique molecular identifiers. cDNA synthesis was primed from both the TCR alpha and TCR beta constant segments. Library amplification used two PCR steps, and the second PCR step added sample barcodes and sequencing adapters. Libraries were sequenced on Illumina HiSeq 2500 (2x100 bp) or NovaSeq (2x150 bp). For the original study's pipeline: Reads were demultiplexed and collapsed into UMI consensus sequences with MIGEC, and V(D)J alignment was performed with MiXCR. Clonotypes responding to the vaccine were identified with edgeR on replicate PBMC samples, with the criteria of FDR below 0.01 and a log2 fold change above 5 up to day 15. Bulk clonotypes were assigned CD4 or CD8 identity according to which sequenced CD4 or CD8 repertoire held them at higher abundance. The public reads were reprocessed in TCRdb via fastp at Q25 and MiXCR, keeping in-frame beta chains. Every entry covers one CDR3 protein and lists the most common genes and DNA from its rows. The V and J calls and clone size are TCRdb's, not the authors'. The sample data list 150,000 or so distinct CDR3 sequences, and 7% to 10% of these were observed just once. About 40% of the sample belongs to the ten largest clones.

This record belongs to a study of T cells after yellow fever vaccination (dated by TCRdb to 2018 to 2020). At the level of the whole study: The SMART-Seq v4 Ultra Low Input RNA kit was used to prepare libraries from fractions with low cell numbers. Bulk TCR alpha and beta repertoires were sequenced longitudinally to track T-cell clones before and after primary and booster YFV17D yellow fever vaccination. The cohort comprised two healthy male donors, one aged 18 to 30 and one aged 30 to 40 years. Blood samples were taken at several timepoints before and after primary and secondary immunization, and bulk PBMC replicates and cell subsets were isolated.

The sample's treatment or condition label, decoded: live attenuated yellow fever vaccine strain. A standard Ficoll-Paque protocol was used to isolate PBMCs from peripheral blood. Dynabeads CD4 and CD8 positive selection kits were used to isolate the CD4 and CD8 T-cell fractions. TriZol was used to extract RNA from bulk PBMCs, CD4 and CD8 fractions, and dextramer-positive and dextramer-negative fractions. What the study reported, not specific to this receptor: Most clones expanded after primary vaccination (about 96% of CD4 and approximately 86% of CD8) were re-detected after the booster, suggesting that broad memory maintenance occurred. FACS-sorted repertoires could contain abundant contaminating clonotypes from the bulk population, so computational filtering was required. The study included only a couple of donors, which limits how far the findings can be generalized. Compared with the primary T-cell response, the secondary T-cell response was faster but weaker, reaching its peak on day 5 rather than on day 15. A small share of clonotypes was detected in both CD4 and CD8 compartments, with the overlap likely arising from convergent recombination.

The receptor comes from a man between 18 and 35 years old who received the YFV17D yellow fever vaccine. Sequences were derived from CD8+ T cells sorted from PBMCs, sampled 45 days after the yellow fever booster vaccination.

The DNA sequence reads TGTGCCAGCAGCCAAGACTGGGACGGCCGGAATTCACCCCTCCACTTT. This yields the protein CASSQDWDGRNSPLHF. The chain joins TRBV14 to TRBJ1-6; TRBD1 is a possible D gene, resting on 5 matching bases. The germline V gene gives CDR1 as SGHDN and CDR2 as FVKESK. Its CDR3 holds 16 amino acids, cysteine through phenylalanine. The kept DNA is CDR3 alone, 48 bases in frame from the first base. The trim is 0 bases for V and 7 bases for J, with a gap of 13 bases between the germline ends.